This T cell receptor beta chain was observed in a study of blood T cell repertoires in COVID-19. CDR3 length: 13 residues. The V gene's germline CDR1 is MDHEN and CDR2 SYDVKM. The V gene end was trimmed by 9 bases and the J gene end by 2 bases; junction bases not matched to a gene: 6. The repertoire was sequenced with immunoSEQ multiplex PCR; TCRdb's copy has only in-frame clones and lacks some. The data contain about 240,000 clones, about 80% of them seen just once; the ten biggest clones take up roughly 9.6%. This TCR derives from an elderly woman with acute or convalescent COVID-19. This chain uses TRBV28 with TRBJ2-7; 8 bases are a match to TRBD1. Sequencing input: peripheral blood. The CDR3 loop reads CASGDRGTYEQYF. The CDR3 DNA is TGTGCCAGTGGAGACAGGGGCACCTACGAGCAGTACTTC.